A selection of T cell receptor beta chains follows, all from one sample in a study of T cell changes during pregnancy in multiple sclerosis. Method: immunoSEQ multiplex PCR; TCRdb's copy keeps in-frame clones and lacks some. The sample yields 45,000 to 50,000 clones, around 91% seen once. This specimen consisted of CD4+ T cells from peripheral blood mononuclear cells, obtained in the second trimester of pregnancy. Source of these receptors: a female donor in good health, enrolled as a control in a pregnancy study. Each CDR3 is given with its conserved first and last residue. The D gene is left open where the match is weak. The size of a clone is reported for some rows only, either as once, few or many, or as a class for expanded clones.

D | size | J | V | CDR3 | DNA
. | . | TRBJ1-2 | TRBV19 | CASSPAGGNGYTF | TGTGCCAGTAGTCCGGCCGGGGGTAATGGCTACACCTTC
TRBD1 | . | TRBJ1-2 | TRBV5-1 | CASSLDRVDGYTF | TGCGCCAGCAGTCTGGACAGGGTGGATGGCTACACCTTC
. | . | TRBJ1-2 | TRBV19 | CASSLGVSRGYTF | TGTGCCAGTAGCCTCGGGGTATCACGAGGCTACACCTTC
. | . | TRBJ1-2 | TRBV9 | CASSAETGSYGYTF | TGTGCCAGCAGCGCCGAAACCGGGTCCTATGGCTACACCTTC
. | once | TRBJ2-3 | TRBV27 | CASSSPGTPTTDTQYF | TGTGCCAGCAGTTCACCCGGGACACCGACCACAGATACGCAGTATTTT
. | . | TRBJ2-3 | TRBV18 | CASSPEGLGTDTQYF | TGTGCCAGCTCGCCAGAGGGTTTGGGGACAGATACGCAGTATTTT
TRBD1 | . | TRBJ1-1 | TRBV2 | CASKDRVNTEAFF | TGTGCCAGCAAGGACAGGGTGAACACTGAAGCTTTCTTT
. | . | TRBJ2-5 | TRBV4-2 | CASSPGSSRDQETQYF | TGTGCCAGCAGCCCCGGGAGTAGTAGGGACCAAGAGACCCAGTACTTC
TRBD2 | . | TRBJ2-7 | TRBV4-3 | CASSQEGSGGAFAYEQYF | TGCGCCAGCAGCCAAGAGGGCAGCGGGGGGGCCTTCGCCTACGAGCAGTACTTC
. | . | TRBJ1-2 | TRBV30 | CAWSAGVGYTF | TGTGCCTGGAGCGCAGGGGTTGGCTACACCTTC
. | . | TRBJ1-4 | TRBV11-3 | CASSLGGFGEKLFF | TGTGCCAGCAGCTTAGGAGGGTTCGGGGAAAAACTGTTTTTT
. | . | TRBJ2-1 | TRBV4-2 | CASSQDISGMANEQFF | TGTGCCAGCAGCCAAGATATCTCAGGAATGGCCAATGAGCAGTTCTTC
TRBD2 | once | TRBJ2-7 | TRBV4-1 | CASSQIPGLAVYEQYF | TGCGCCAGCAGCCAAATACCGGGACTAGCAGTATACGAGCAGTACTTC
TRBD1 | . | TRBJ2-1 | TRBV4-3 | CASSQEQGLYNEQFF | TGCGCCAGCAGCCAAGAACAGGGGCTATACAATGAGCAGTTCTTC
TRBD1 | . | TRBJ1-1 | TRBV14 | CASRRQGNTEAFF | TGTGCCAGCAGGCGACAGGGTAACACTGAAGCTTTCTTT
TRBD1 | . | TRBJ2-2 | TRBV7-9 | CASSIGTGGATGELFF | TGTGCCAGCAGCATAGGGACAGGGGGTGCCACCGGGGAGCTGTTTTTT
TRBD2 | . | TRBJ2-2 | TRBV5-4 | CASSPPSGVRTGELFF | TGTGCCAGCAGCCCCCCGAGCGGGGTTCGCACCGGGGAGCTGTTTTTT
. | . | TRBJ1-1 | TRBV2 | CASSDPDTEAFF | TGTGCCAGCAGTGACCCGGACACTGAAGCTTTCTTT
. | . | TRBJ1-1 | TRBV4-2 | CASSQEGGSRELEAFF | TGTGCCAGCAGCCAAGAGGGAGGGTCCCGCGAACTTGAAGCTTTCTTT
. | . | TRBJ2-7 | TRBV6-6 | CASTDGGRGYEQYF | TGTGCCAGCACGGACGGGGGGCGCGGCTACGAGCAGTACTTC
. | . | TRBJ1-4 | TRBV7-8 | CASRVVDSLNEKLFF | TGTGCCAGCAGGGTGGTGGACAGCCTTAATGAAAAACTGTTTTTT
TRBD1 | . | TRBJ2-7 | TRBV14 | CASSLPGTGVREQYF | TGTGCCAGCAGCCTGCCCGGGACAGGGGTAAGGGAGCAGTACTTC
TRBD1 | . | TRBJ1-1 | TRBV19 | CASSISGTGVANTEAFF | TGTGCCAGTAGTATATCGGGGACAGGGGTCGCGAACACTGAAGCTTTCTTT
. | . | TRBJ2-3 | TRBV19 | CASSISDTQYF | TGTGCCAGTAGTATCTCAGATACGCAGTATTTT
TRBD1 | few | TRBJ1-5 | TRBV19 | CASHRDRAGRKHF | TGTGCCAGTCACCGGGACAGGGCTGGGAGAAAGCATTTT
. | . | TRBJ1-5 | TRBV19 | CASSGQISNQPQHF | TGTGCCAGTAGTGGACAGATTAGCAATCAGCCCCAGCATTTT
TRBD1 | . | TRBJ2-1 | TRBV27 | CASSLRGTGQGGNEQFF | TGTGCCAGCAGTTTAAGAGGGACGGGACAGGGGGGTAATGAGCAGTTCTTC